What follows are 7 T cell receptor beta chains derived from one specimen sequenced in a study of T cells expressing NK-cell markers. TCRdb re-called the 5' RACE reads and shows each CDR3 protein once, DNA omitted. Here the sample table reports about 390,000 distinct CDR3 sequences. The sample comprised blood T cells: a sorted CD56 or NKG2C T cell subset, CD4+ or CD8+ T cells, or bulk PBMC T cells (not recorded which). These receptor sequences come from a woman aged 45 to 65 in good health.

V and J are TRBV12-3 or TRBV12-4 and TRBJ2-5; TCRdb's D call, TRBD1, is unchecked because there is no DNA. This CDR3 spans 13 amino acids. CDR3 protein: CASSSQGSETQYF.

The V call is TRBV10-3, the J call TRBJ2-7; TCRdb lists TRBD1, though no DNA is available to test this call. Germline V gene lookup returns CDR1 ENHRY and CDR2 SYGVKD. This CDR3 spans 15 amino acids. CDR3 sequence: CAISGGGDVSYEQYF.

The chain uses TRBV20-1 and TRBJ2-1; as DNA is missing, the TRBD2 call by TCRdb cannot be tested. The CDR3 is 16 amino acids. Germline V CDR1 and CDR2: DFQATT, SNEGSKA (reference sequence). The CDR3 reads CSAPTGTSGSYNEQFF.

The chain's CDR3 is CASGTGGADTQYF. The V gene is TRBV6-5, the J gene TRBJ2-3; TCRdb proposes TRBD1, but this gene call is untestable without DNA. Germline CDR1 and CDR2: MNHEY and SVGAGI. The CDR3 is 13 residues long.

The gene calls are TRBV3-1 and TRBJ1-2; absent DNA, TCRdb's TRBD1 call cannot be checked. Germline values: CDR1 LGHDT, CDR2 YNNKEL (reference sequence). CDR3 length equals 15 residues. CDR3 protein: CASSQRLGQSYGYTF.

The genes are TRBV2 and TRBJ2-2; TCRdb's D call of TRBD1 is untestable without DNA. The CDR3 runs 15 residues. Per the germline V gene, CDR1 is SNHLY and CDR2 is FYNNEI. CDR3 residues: CASRDRGEVTGELFF.

CDR3: CASGTGVSGANVLTF. The V gene is TRBV12-3 or TRBV12-4, the J gene TRBJ2-6; TCRdb selects TRBD1, and the lack of DNA leaves this call unchecked. CDR3 length: 15 amino acids.